Listed below are T cell receptor beta chains from one sample, sequenced in a study of cytomegalovirus exposure and HLA in healthy donors. The repertoire was sequenced with immunoSEQ multiplex PCR; TCRdb's copy has only in-frame clones and lacks some. The sample has some 110,000 clones, 70% to 80% seen once. Sequencing was carried out using PBMCs. These receptors were obtained from a man aged 35-49 years in good health and CMV-seronegative. The CDR3 runs from the conserved cysteine through the conserved F or W. Each record gives: V gene, clone size, J gene, D gene, CDR3 DNA, CDR3 protein. A D gene is named only where the DNA matches it firmly. Expanded clones are given a class, and other clones once, few, many or no size at all.

v_gene: TRBV5-4
abundance: NA
j_gene: TRBJ2-2
d_gene: NA
CDR3nt: TGTGCCAGCAGCTTCCTAGCTGGTAACCTCGGCGGGGAGCTGTTTTTT
CDR3aa: CASSFLAGNLGGELFF

v_gene: TRBV6-5
abundance: few
j_gene: TRBJ1-4
d_gene: TRBD1
CDR3nt: TGTGCCAGCAGTGTAGGGACAGGGACCGAAAAACTGTTTTTT
CDR3aa: CASSVGTGTEKLFF

v_gene: TRBV7-8
abundance: NA
j_gene: TRBJ1-1
d_gene: NA
CDR3nt: TGTGCCAGCAGCTTCGGAGGGACCCTTGAAGCTTTCTTT
CDR3aa: CASSFGGTLEAFF

v_gene: TRBV5-1
abundance: NA
j_gene: TRBJ2-1
d_gene: NA
CDR3nt: TGCGCCAGCAGCACGTCCGGGAACAACAATGAGCAGTTCTTC
CDR3aa: CASSTSGNNNEQFF

v_gene: TRBV25-1
abundance: NA
j_gene: TRBJ1-1
d_gene: TRBD1
CDR3nt: TGTGCCAGCGGAAGCTGGAGCCGGGACAGCAACACCCTTGAAGCTTTCTTT
CDR3aa: CASGSWSRDSNTLEAFF

v_gene: TRBV5-1
abundance: NA
j_gene: TRBJ2-7
d_gene: NA
CDR3nt: TGCGCCAGCAGAGCCAGGCTTCCAGCCTACGAGCAGTACTTC
CDR3aa: CASRARLPAYEQYF

v_gene: TRBV29-1
abundance: NA
j_gene: TRBJ1-3
d_gene: NA
CDR3nt: TGCAGCGTTGCAAGTCCGCATAGTTCTGGAAACACCATATATTTT
CDR3aa: CSVASPHSSGNTIYF

v_gene: TRBV28
abundance: NA
j_gene: TRBJ2-7
d_gene: NA
CDR3nt: TGTGGTACCAGGGGTCCCTACGAGCAGTACTTC
CDR3aa: CGTRGPYEQYF

v_gene: TRBV19
abundance: NA
j_gene: TRBJ1-5
d_gene: NA
CDR3nt: TGTGCCAGTACTGGGGGCCAGGAGAGTAGCAATCAGCCCCAGCATTTT
CDR3aa: CASTGGQESSNQPQHF

v_gene: TRBV12-2
abundance: once
j_gene: TRBJ2-1
d_gene: NA
CDR3nt: TGTGCAAGTCGCTTAGGCGCCGGGACAGGGTTCGTTGAGCAGTTCTTC
CDR3aa: CASRLGAGTGFVEQFF

v_gene: TRBV7-9
abundance: few
j_gene: TRBJ2-2
d_gene: NA
CDR3nt: TGTTCCAGCAGCTTCCGGCGGGGAGTGAACACCGGGGAGCTGTTTTTT
CDR3aa: CSSSFRRGVNTGELFF

v_gene: TRBV5-5
abundance: once
j_gene: TRBJ2-7
d_gene: NA
CDR3nt: TGTGCCAGCAGCCTCTTAAGGGGAAACTACGAGCAGTACTTC
CDR3aa: CASSLLRGNYEQYF

v_gene: TRBV6-5
abundance: NA
j_gene: TRBJ2-5
d_gene: TRBD1
CDR3nt: TGTGCCAGCAGTCCCTGGACAGGGGTACCTTCGGAGCAGTACTTC
CDR3aa: CASSPWTGVPSEQYF

v_gene: TRBV5-8
abundance: NA
j_gene: TRBJ2-4
d_gene: NA
CDR3nt: TGTGCCAGCAGCTTGGGCACGGGAAAAAACATTCAGTACTTC
CDR3aa: CASSLGTGKNIQYF

v_gene: TRBV7-3
abundance: once
j_gene: TRBJ2-1
d_gene: NA
CDR3nt: TGTGCCAGCAGCTTAGGAGGGGTCCCCTACAATGAGCAGTTCTTC
CDR3aa: CASSLGGVPYNEQFF

v_gene: TRBV18
abundance: NA
j_gene: TRBJ1-3
d_gene: NA
CDR3nt: TGTGCCAGCTCACCCGACGGAGAGAGGTCTCCCCTCTCTGGAAACACCATATATTTT
CDR3aa: CASSPDGERSPLSGNTIYF

v_gene: TRBV6-5
abundance: NA
j_gene: TRBJ1-5
d_gene: NA
CDR3nt: TGTGCCAGCAGTTTAGGGGCAGGCAATCAGCCCCAGCATTTT
CDR3aa: CASSLGAGNQPQHF

v_gene: TRBV5-6
abundance: NA
j_gene: TRBJ2-6
d_gene: NA
CDR3nt: TGTGCCAGCAGCTTCGGCGGCTCTGGGGCCAACGTCCTGACTTTC
CDR3aa: CASSFGGSGANVLTF

v_gene: TRBV7-9
abundance: few
j_gene: TRBJ1-5
d_gene: NA
CDR3nt: TGTGCCAGCAGGAGCGGGGAGAATCAGCCCCAGCATTTT
CDR3aa: CASRSGENQPQHF

v_gene: TRBV5-1
abundance: NA
j_gene: TRBJ2-5
d_gene: TRBD2
CDR3nt: TGCGCCAGCAGCTACGGGACTAGTGTCCAAGAGACCCAGTACTTC
CDR3aa: CASSYGTSVQETQYF

v_gene: TRBV9
abundance: NA
j_gene: TRBJ1-1
d_gene: NA
CDR3nt: TGTGCCAGCAGCCCGCAGGGGAGTATGCCAGTTGAAGCTTTCTTT
CDR3aa: CASSPQGSMPVEAFF

v_gene: TRBV4-2
abundance: NA
j_gene: TRBJ2-2
d_gene: TRBD2
CDR3nt: TGTGCCAGCAGCCTCGGACCGGGGCTAGCGGGGGGGTGGGGCGGGGAGCTGTTTTTT
CDR3aa: CASSLGPGLAGGWGGELFF

v_gene: TRBV9
abundance: few
j_gene: TRBJ2-2
d_gene: TRBD1
CDR3nt: TGTGCCAGCGGTTGGACAGGGAACACCGGGGAGCTGTTTTTT
CDR3aa: CASGWTGNTGELFF

v_gene: TRBV5-1
abundance: NA
j_gene: TRBJ2-7
d_gene: TRBD1
CDR3nt: TGCGCCAGCAGCTCCTGGACAGGGGGCTTCAGCGAGCAGTACTTC
CDR3aa: CASSSWTGGFSEQYF